The next 29 T cell receptor beta chains were all read from a single sample in a study of shared clonotypes between healthy human individuals. Produced via immunoSEQ multiplex PCR; TCRdb's table is partial and in-frame only. The sample yields 190,000 or so clones, around 63% seen once. The sequencing input was memory CD4+ T cells sorted from blood. The subset here: CD45RA-negative fraction. The receptors were sampled from a young man in good health.

In this sample, this clone turned up a few times. The chain employs TRBV4-2 and TRBJ1-1; 9 nucleotides agree with TRBD1. The CDR3 totals 14 residues. Germline V CDR1 and CDR2: LGHNA, YNFKEQ. The V gene end was trimmed by 4 bases and the J gene end by 1 base; junction bases not matched to a gene: 1. CDR3 loop: CASSRGQGNTEAFF. The CDR3 coding sequence is TGTGCCAGCAGCCGGGGACAGGGGAACACTGAAGCTTTCTTT.

This chain connects TRBV27 to TRBJ2-7, with unresolved D. V was shortened by 0 bases and J by 5 bases, with 8 bases between the two germline ends. Germline V CDR1 and CDR2: MNHEY, SMNVEV (reference sequence). This CDR3 has 13 residues. The CDR3: CASSLSHNNEQYF. The CDR3 DNA is TGTGCCAGCAGTTTATCCCACAACAACGAGCAGTACTTC.

The table lists this clone with a few counts. The V gene is TRBV5-5, the J gene TRBJ2-3, with D perhaps TRBD1 or TRBD2 (5 bases each). Trimming pared 5 bases from V and 5 bases from J, leaving 21 bases between. CDR3 size: 16 residues. Germline-derived CDR1 and CDR2 are SGHKS and YYEKEE (reference sequence). DNA for the CDR3: TGTGCCAGCAGTTTTAGCCGGGACGGGGCAGGAGATACGCAGTATTTT. This encodes CASSFSRDGAGDTQYF.

V and J are TRBV11-1 and TRBJ2-1; TRBD1 matches 10 bases. Unmatched junction bases numbered 4, after V lost 6 bases and J lost 8 bases. The CDR3 spans 13 residues. Germline loops: CDR1 SGHAT, CDR2 FQDESV (reference sequence). For the CDR3, the DNA is TGTGCCAGCAGTCGGGACAGGGGAGATGAGCAGTTCTTC. This translates into CASSRDRGDEQFF.

This chain uses TRBV9 with TRBJ2-1, with D possibly being TRBD1 (5 bases). Trimming cost V 0 bases and J 0 bases, with 7 bases left between them. CDR3 length: 15 amino acids. Per germline, CDR1 SGDLS and CDR2 YYNGEE. The CDR3 sequence: CASSVATASYNEQFF. DNA of the CDR3: TGTGCCAGCAGCGTAGCGACAGCCTCCTACAATGAGCAGTTCTTC.

This rearrangement joins TRBV27 to TRBJ2-2, with a possible D match to TRBD2 (5 bases). CDR3 length: 14 amino acids. The ends were cut back, 0 bases at V and 6 bases at J, with 8 bases in the middle. Germline assignment: CDR1 MNHEY and CDR2 SMNVEV (reference sequence). The CDR3 DNA reads TGTGCCAGCAGTTTATCGTGGCGGGCCGGGGAGCTGTTTTTT. This gives the protein CASSLSWRAGELFF.

The rearrangement joins TRBV2 to TRBJ2-2; no firm D call. V lost 11 bases and J lost 8, with 12 bases in between. Germline V gene lookup returns CDR1 SNHLY and CDR2 FYNNEI. The CDR3 has 11 amino acids. As DNA, the CDR3 is TGTGCCTCCACGATTACGGGGGAGCTGTTTTTT. This encodes CASTITGELFF.

The chain employs TRBV6-6 and TRBJ1-5, with 11 bases fitting TRBD1. V trimming: 7 bases; J trimming: 6 bases; junction bases outside the gene matches: 8. This CDR3 comprises 15 residues. CDR1 and CDR2 (germline): MNHNY, SVGAGI (reference sequence). The DNA for the CDR3 is TGTGCCAGCAATAAAGGACAGGGGGCATCTCAGCCCCAGCATTTT. It encodes CASNKGQGASQPQHF.

V gene TRBV15 combines with J gene TRBJ1-2; 9 bases are a match to TRBD1. Germline V gene data show CDR1 as LNHNV and CDR2 as YYDKDF (reference sequence). Trimming took 0 bases from V and 1 from J; bases not matched to a gene: 9. This CDR3 is 18 amino acids long. CDR3 coding DNA: TGTGCCACCAGCAGAGATTCATCCGGGACAGGGAGTAACTATGGCTACACCTTC. Translated: CATSRDSSGTGSNYGYTF.

The chain is built from TRBV5-1 and TRBJ1-1; 7 bases map to TRBD1. Germline V CDR1 and CDR2: SGHRS, YFSETQ. V gave up 4 bases and J gave up 5 bases; unmatched junction bases: 8. The CDR3 spans 14 residues. DNA of the CDR3: TGCGCCAGCAGCCCTTCGACAGGGAGGACTGAAGCTTTCTTT. Encoded protein: CASSPSTGRTEAFF.

The chain combines TRBV30 with TRBJ1-2; the match to TRBD1 covers 9 bases. The J segment lost 7 bases and the V segment lost 0 bases, leaving 3 bases of the junction unmatched. The germline V gene has CDR1 GTSNPN and CDR2 SVGIG (reference sequence). This CDR3 contains 13 residues. Here the CDR3 reads CAWSVNRGLGYTF. CDR3 DNA sequence: TGTGCCTGGAGTGTAAACAGGGGGCTTGGCTACACCTTC.

The chain links TRBV7-2 to TRBJ2-1; perhaps TRBD2 as D (6 bases). V shed 7 bases and J shed 1 base, with 14 bases lying between them. This CDR3 is built from 15 residues. The germline gives CDR1 SGHTA, CDR2 FQGNSA. CDR3 sequence: CASILADVSYNEQFF. For the CDR3, the DNA is TGTGCCAGCATACTAGCTGACGTTTCCTACAATGAGCAGTTCTTC.

This clone has just one count. The rearrangement links TRBV19 to TRBJ1-1; 7 bases are shared with TRBD1. Germline CDR1 and CDR2: LNHDA and SQIVND (reference sequence). Losses at the gene ends were 3 bases for V and 0 bases for J; bases not matched to a gene: 13. This CDR3 contains 18 residues. The CDR3, as DNA: TGTGCCAGTAGTATCAGCAATGTAGGACAGGCCTTGAACACTGAAGCTTTCTTT. Its protein product is CASSISNVGQALNTEAFF.

This clone was seen only a few times. The genes are TRBV5-1 and TRBJ2-5, with 9 nucleotides matching TRBD2. This CDR3 is built from 16 residues. J gave up 3 bases and V 0 bases, and 6 bases lay outside the gene matches. Germline values: CDR1 SGHRS, CDR2 YFSETQ. CDR3 region: CASSLGDASGKETQYF. Written as DNA, the CDR3 is TGCGCCAGCAGCTTGGGGGATGCTAGCGGGAAAGAGACCCAGTACTTC.

This clone has only a few counts. The conserved phenylalanine or tryptophan is not found at the CDR3 terminus, so this likely reflects a read error. The DNA is omitted, as the CDR3 cannot be located on it reliably, and the CDR3 follows TCRdb's listing. CDR3 loop: CASSQALGA. The chain employs TRBV4-1 and TRBJ2-7; the table's D call of TRBD1 was not tested on the DNA. The CDR3 is 9 amino acids long, termini counted. Germline CDR1 reads MGHRA; CDR2 reads YSYEKL.

The chain joins TRBV7-8 to TRBJ2-7; 7 bases are shared with TRBD2. The germline CDR1 and CDR2 sequences are SGHVS and FQNEAQ. The V gene end was trimmed by 1 base and the J gene end by 7 bases; junction bases not matched to a gene: 10. The length of the CDR3 is 15 residues. The CDR3 protein is CASSLVLAGVGEQYF. Written as DNA, the CDR3 is TGTGCCAGCAGCTTAGTCCTGGCGGGGGTGGGGGAGCAGTACTTC.

The genes are TRBV27 and TRBJ1-4; possible D gene TRBD1, 6 bases. The CDR3 is 15 amino acids. Germline-derived CDR1 and CDR2 are MNHEY and SMNVEV (reference sequence). Trimming pared 5 bases from V and 8 bases from J, leaving 18 bases between. CDR3 nucleotide sequence: TGTGCCAGCAGTCCCACAGGGATCCGTGGAGAAAAACTGTTTTTT. Its protein is CASSPTGIRGEKLFF.

CDR3 residues: CASSLTGSREQFF. CDR3 nucleotides: TGTGCCAGCAGCTTAACAGGGTCCCGTGAGCAGTTCTTC. V usage is TRBV7-3 and J usage is TRBJ2-1; D uncertain. Germline assignment: CDR1 SGHTA and CDR2 FQGTGA. CDR3 length: 13 residues. V was cut by 0 bases and J by 9 bases, with 9 bases left in between.

The rearrangement links TRBV5-1 to TRBJ2-7; D possibly matches TRBD1 or TRBD2 (5 bases each). Trimming removed 0 bases at V and 2 bases at J, with 12 bases between. The CDR3 has 15 amino acids. Germline V gene data show CDR1 as SGHRS and CDR2 as YFSETQ. The CDR3 is CASSLGGPGAYEQYF. The CDR3 DNA reads TGCGCCAGCAGCTTGGGGGGACCCGGGGCCTACGAGCAGTACTTC.

In its sample, this clone was seen a few times. This chain uses TRBV29-1 with TRBJ1-2; 9 bases fit TRBD1. This CDR3 contains 13 residues. Germline lookup yields CDR1 SQVTM and CDR2 ANQGSEA. The CDR3 nucleotides read TGCAGTATCACAGGGGGCGTCTCCTATGGCTACACCTTC. The encoded protein is CSITGGVSYGYTF.

This sequence joins TRBV18 and TRBJ2-7; the D call may be TRBD1 or TRBD2 (6 bases each). This CDR3 region has 16 residues. Trimming took 1 base from V and 1 from J, leaving 14 bases between them. From germline, CDR1 is KGHSH and CDR2 LQKENI. CDR3 amino acids: CASSPLPGGRSYEQYF. CDR3 DNA sequence: TGTGCCAGCTCACCACTACCCGGGGGCAGGTCCTACGAGCAGTACTTC. Variable domain in full (rest from reference TRBV18 and TRBJ2-7): NAGVMQNPRHLVRRRGQEARLRCSPMKGHSHVYWYRQLPEEGLKFMVYLQKENIIDESGMPKERFSAEFPKEGPSILRIQQVVRGDSAAYFCASSPLPGGRSYEQYFGPGTRLTVT.

This chain uses TRBV2 with TRBJ2-7; 8 positions match TRBD2. Losses at the gene ends were 6 bases for V and 2 bases for J; bases not matched to a gene: 9. This CDR3 has 15 residues. The germline gives CDR1 SNHLY, CDR2 FYNNEI. The CDR3 protein is CASSTILAATYEQYF. CDR3 coding DNA: TGTGCCAGCAGCACCATACTAGCGGCCACCTACGAGCAGTACTTC.

This chain uses TRBV27 with TRBJ2-5; TRBD2 aligns across 9 bases. Germline V CDR1 and CDR2: MNHEY, SMNVEV (reference sequence). Trimming took 6 bases from V and 4 from J; bases not matched to a gene: 9. CDR3 size: 15 residues. In DNA, the CDR3 is TGTGCCAGCAGGGGTAGCGGGAGTAGGAGAGAGACCCAGTACTTC. Amino acid sequence: CASRGSGSRRETQYF.

V usage is TRBV4-3 and J usage is TRBJ1-2; D gene unclear. The CDR3 runs to 15 residues. With 0 bases removed from V and 8 bases from J, the gap between germline ends came to 16 bases. Germline-derived CDR1 and CDR2 are LGHNA and YSLEER. CDR3 nucleotides: TGCGCCAGCAGCCAAGAAAGGGCTCCCTGGTTCGGCTACACCTTC. It codes for CASSQERAPWFGYTF.

The rearrangement links TRBV29-1 to TRBJ2-5; TRBD1 might be the D (5 bases). The length of the CDR3 is 14 residues. Per germline, CDR1 SQVTM and CDR2 ANQGSEA. The V end was cut by 7 bases, the J end by 0 bases, with 15 bases between. CDR3: CSAPSLTDQETQYF. In DNA form, the CDR3 reads TGCAGCGCCCCGTCGTTGACAGACCAAGAGACCCAGTACTTC.

This chain uses TRBV4-3 with TRBJ2-7; 7 bases fit TRBD1. Trimming cost V 5 bases and J 6 bases; bases outside gene matches: 16. The V gene's germline CDR1 is LGHNA and CDR2 YSLEER. CDR3 length: 16 residues. The DNA for the CDR3 is TGCGCCAGCAGCATGAACCTAGGGCAGGGGGAGAGCGAGCAGTACTTC. It encodes CASSMNLGQGESEQYF.

This clone appeared a few times. The chain couples TRBV27 to TRBJ2-2; D perhaps matches TRBD1 (6 bases). Trimming pared 5 bases from V and 3 bases from J, leaving 16 bases between. The germline V gene encodes CDR1 MNHEY and CDR2 SMNVEV (reference sequence). The length of the CDR3 is 16 residues. CDR3 coding DNA: TGTGCCAGCAGTCACAGAGTTGCAGGGGACACCGGGGAGCTGTTTTTT. Protein: CASSHRVAGDTGELFF.

The V and J genes are TRBV5-4 and TRBJ2-7, with 8 bases that match TRBD2. V lost 4 bases to trimming and J lost 0 bases; unmatched junction nucleotides: 3. The CDR3 consists of 14 residues. Germline V gene data show CDR1 as SGHNT and CDR2 as YYREEE (reference sequence). The CDR3 is CASSAAGVSYEQYF. DNA of the CDR3: TGTGCCAGCAGCGCAGCGGGAGTCTCCTACGAGCAGTACTTC.

This clone occurred many times. This chain uses TRBV5-5 with TRBJ1-2; D is uncertain. The CDR3 covers 12 residues. Trimming cost V 6 bases and J 4 bases, with 10 bases left between them. CDR1 is SGHKS, CDR2 YYEKEE, per germline (reference sequence). The DNA of the CDR3 is TGTGCCAGCACCCTAAGTTTCTATGGCTACACCTTC. It translates to CASTLSFYGYTF. Together with reference TRBV5-5 and TRBJ1-2, the CDR3 gives the full variable domain: DAGVTQSPTHLIKTRGQQVTLRCSPISGHKSVSWYQQVLGQGPQFIFQYYEKEERGRGNFPDRFSARQFPNYSSELNVNALLLGDSALYLCASTLSFYGYTFGSGTRLTVV.